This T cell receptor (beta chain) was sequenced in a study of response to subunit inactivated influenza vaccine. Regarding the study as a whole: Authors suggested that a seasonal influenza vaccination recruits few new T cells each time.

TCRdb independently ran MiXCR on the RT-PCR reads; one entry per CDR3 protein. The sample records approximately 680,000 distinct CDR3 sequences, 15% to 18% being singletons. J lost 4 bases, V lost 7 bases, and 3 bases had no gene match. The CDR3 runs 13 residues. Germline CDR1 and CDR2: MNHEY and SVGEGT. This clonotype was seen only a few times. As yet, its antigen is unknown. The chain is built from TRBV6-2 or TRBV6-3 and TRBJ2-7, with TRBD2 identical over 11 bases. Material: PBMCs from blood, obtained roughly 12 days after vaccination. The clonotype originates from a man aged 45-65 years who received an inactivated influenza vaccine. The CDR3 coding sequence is TGTGCCAGCACCGGGACTAGCGGTTACGAGCAGTACTTC. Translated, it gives CASTGTSGYEQYF.